Each of the 8 T cell receptor beta chains below was sequenced from the same sample in a study of blood T cell repertoires in COVID-19 (TCRdb year 2020). The method was the immunoSEQ multiplex PCR assay. The immuneACCESS repertoire file appears here via TCRdb, limited to in-frame rearrangements. These files lack a portion of the clones; in checked studies, under half of the deficit traces to unresolved V genes, and the cause of the others is not known. The sample table lists 200,000 to 250,000 clones, around 84% of them with a count of one. The top ten constitute approximately 5% of the sample. Sequenced material: peripheral blood. These receptors all come from a woman aged 55-69 years who had recovered from COVID-19.

This chain uses TRBV19 with TRBJ2-5; 7 nucleotides align to TRBD1. The germline V gene has CDR1 LNHDA and CDR2 SQIVND (reference sequence). The CDR3 totals 13 residues. Trimming at V came to 3 bases and at J to 4 bases, leaving 2 bases not matched to a gene. The CDR3 sequence: CASSIPGGETQYF. The DNA for the CDR3 is TGTGCCAGTAGTATCCCAGGGGGAGAGACCCAGTACTTC.

As to this clone: Other DNA variants within this sample encode the same CDR3. V and J are TRBV18 and TRBJ2-2, with TRBD2 matching over 11 bases. V lost 2 bases and J lost 2; bases outside the gene matches: 1. There are 16 residues in the CDR3. Germline CDR1 is KGHSH and CDR2 is LQKENI. Written as DNA, the CDR3 is TGTGCCAGCTCACCAGGACTAGCGGGTAACACCGGGGAGCTGTTTTTT. It specifies CASSPGLAGNTGELFF.

The rearrangement joins TRBV9 to TRBJ2-3, with 8 bases fitting TRBD2. V was clipped by 0 bases and J by 5 bases; unmatched bases: 5. CDR3 length equals 15 residues. From germline, CDR1 is SGDLS and CDR2 YYNGEE. The CDR3 DNA is TGTGCCAGCAGCGTAGGTACTAGCGGAGGAGATACGCAGTATTTT. Protein: CASSVGTSGGDTQYF. The full variable domain, its missing parts supplied by reference TRBV9 and TRBJ2-3, is DSGVTQTPKHLITATGQRVTLRCSPRSGDLSVYWYQQSLDQGLQFLIQYYNGEERAKGNILERFSAQQFPDLHSELNLSSLELGDSALYFCASSVGTSGGDTQYFGPGTRLTVL.

This sequence joins TRBV30 and TRBJ1-1; 7 bases match TRBD1. V gave up 3 bases and J gave up 6 bases; unmatched junction bases: 1. This CDR3 is built from 11 residues. Germline loops: CDR1 GTSNPN, CDR2 SVGIG (reference sequence). The CDR3 reads CAWRQGPEAFF. DNA for the CDR3: TGTGCCTGGAGACAGGGGCCTGAAGCTTTCTTT. Combining the CDR3 with reference TRBV30 and TRBJ1-1 gives the whole variable domain SQTIHQWPATLVQPVGSPLSLECTVEGTSNPNLYWYRQAAGRGLQLLFYSVGIGQISSEVPQNLSASRPQDRQFILSSKKLLLSDSGFYLCAWRQGPEAFFGQGTRLTVV.

The chain has TRBV6-6 and TRBJ2-7; the D gene is possibly TRBD2 (5 bases). The germline CDR1 and CDR2 sequences are MNHNY and SVGAGI (reference sequence). Trimming took off 2 bases at V and 6 bases at J, with 8 bases between the two ends. This CDR3 is 12 amino acids long. The CDR3 DNA sequence: TGTGCCAGCAGTTACCCGGGAACCGAGCAGTACTTC. This gives the protein CASSYPGTEQYF.

This sequence joins TRBV29-1 and TRBJ2-7; TRBD1 agrees at 7 bases. Germline CDR1 and CDR2: SQVTM and ANQGSEA. The CDR3 consists of 13 residues. V dropped 6 bases and J dropped 6; count of bases not matched to a gene: 11. The CDR3 reads CSVLGGSSGEQYF. The CDR3 nucleotides read TGCAGCGTGTTAGGGGGCTCGTCAGGCGAGCAGTACTTC.

The chain has TRBV19 and TRBJ1-2, with a possible D match to TRBD1 (5 bases). The CDR3 length is 14 residues. V gave up 2 bases and J gave up 2 bases, with 9 bases separating them. The V gene's germline CDR1 is LNHDA and CDR2 SQIVND (reference sequence). CDR3 DNA: TGTGCCAGTAGTATAAACAGGCCCAACTATGGCTACACCTTC. Residues: CASSINRPNYGYTF.

The V call is TRBV9, the J call TRBJ1-3, with a tentative D call TRBD1 (5 bases). V dropped 3 bases and J dropped 4 bases, with 11 bases sitting between them. The CDR3 has 14 residues. Germline-derived CDR1 and CDR2 are SGDLS and YYNGEE. The CDR3 DNA reads as TGTGCCAGCAGCGCAGGGTCTCGAGGAAACACCATATATTTT. Its translation: CASSAGSRGNTIYF. Looking up the rest from reference TRBV9 and TRBJ1-3 gives the full variable domain: DSGVTQTPKHLITATGQRVTLRCSPRSGDLSVYWYQQSLDQGLQFLIQYYNGEERAKGNILERFSAQQFPDLHSELNLSSLELGDSALYFCASSAGSRGNTIYFGEGSWLTVV.